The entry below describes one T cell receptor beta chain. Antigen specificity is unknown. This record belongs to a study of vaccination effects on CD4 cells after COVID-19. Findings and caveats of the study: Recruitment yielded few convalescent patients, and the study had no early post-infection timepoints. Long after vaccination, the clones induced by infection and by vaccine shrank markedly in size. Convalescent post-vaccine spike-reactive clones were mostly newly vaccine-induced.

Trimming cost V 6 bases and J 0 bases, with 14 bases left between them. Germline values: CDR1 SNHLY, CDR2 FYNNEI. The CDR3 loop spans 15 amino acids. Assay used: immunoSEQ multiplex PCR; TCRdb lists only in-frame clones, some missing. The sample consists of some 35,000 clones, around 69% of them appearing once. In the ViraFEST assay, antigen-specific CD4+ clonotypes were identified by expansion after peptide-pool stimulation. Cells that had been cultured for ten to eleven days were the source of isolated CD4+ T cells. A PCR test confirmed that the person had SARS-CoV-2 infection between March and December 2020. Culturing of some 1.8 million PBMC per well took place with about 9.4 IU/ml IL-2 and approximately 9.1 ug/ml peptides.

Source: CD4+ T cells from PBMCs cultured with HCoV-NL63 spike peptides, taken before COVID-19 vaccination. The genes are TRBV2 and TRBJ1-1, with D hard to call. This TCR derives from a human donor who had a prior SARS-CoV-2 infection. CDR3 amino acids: CASSRGRVMNTEAFF. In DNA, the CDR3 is TGTGCCAGCAGCCGAGGGCGGGTTATGAACACTGAAGCTTTCTTT.